This T cell receptor (beta chain) was identified during a study of Ad26.COV2.S vaccination and SARS-CoV-2 variants. The wider study: The vaccine Ad26.COV2.S was put into the muscle once, or twice with 56 days between. Study findings and constraints: Analyses of TCR breadth and depth may have underestimated total T cell responses. Researchers reported similar non-spike TCR breadth in vaccine and placebo recipients.

Treatment here: around 19 received Ad26.COV2.S at low or high dose, single or two shots; about five received placebo; per-sample allocation not given. Sampling was done on day 63 after the first vaccine or placebo injection. Ad26.COV2.S expressed prefusion-stabilized spike from the original Wuhan strain. Some clones are missing from TCRdb's copy, which holds only in-frame ones; the method was immunoSEQ multiplex PCR. The table has about half a million clones, 70% to 90% seen once. This CDR3 comprises 15 residues. Per germline, CDR1 MDHEN and CDR2 SYDVKM. V was cut by 5 bases and J by 6 bases, with 17 bases left in between. This clone was counted only a few times. Its cognate antigen is unknown.

This chain connects TRBV28 to TRBJ1-5, with D tentatively TRBD1 (6 bases). This receptor was identified in a person between 18 and 65 years old who received the Ad26.COV2.S COVID-19 vaccine or a placebo. Source: peripheral blood, taken in a trial of Ad26.COV2.S vaccine versus placebo. CDR3 amino acids: CASSTITGPSQPQHF. CDR3 DNA sequence: TGTGCCAGCAGTACGATTACAGGGCCGAGTCAGCCCCAGCATTTT.